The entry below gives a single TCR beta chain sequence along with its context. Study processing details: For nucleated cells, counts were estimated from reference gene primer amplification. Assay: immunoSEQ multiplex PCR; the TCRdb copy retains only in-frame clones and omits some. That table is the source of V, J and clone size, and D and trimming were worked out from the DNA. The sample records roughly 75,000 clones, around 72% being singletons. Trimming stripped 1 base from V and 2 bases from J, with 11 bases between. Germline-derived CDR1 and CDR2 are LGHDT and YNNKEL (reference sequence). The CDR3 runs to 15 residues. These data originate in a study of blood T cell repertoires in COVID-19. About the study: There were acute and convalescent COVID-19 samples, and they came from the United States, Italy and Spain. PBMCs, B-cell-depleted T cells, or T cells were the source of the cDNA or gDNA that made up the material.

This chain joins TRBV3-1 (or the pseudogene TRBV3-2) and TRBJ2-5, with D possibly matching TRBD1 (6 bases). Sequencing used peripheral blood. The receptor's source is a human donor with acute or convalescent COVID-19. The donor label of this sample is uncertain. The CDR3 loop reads CASSQGIGQQETQYF. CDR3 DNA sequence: TGTGCCAGCAGCCAAGGTATCGGACAGCAAGAGACCCAGTACTTC.